The rows below give T cell receptor beta chains drawn from one sample of a study of cytomegalovirus exposure and HLA in healthy donors. The table came from immunoSEQ multiplex PCR; TCRdb's copy has only in-frame clones and leaves some out. Among fewer than 250,000 clones, about 80% were seen once, and the ten largest hold roughly 1.1%. The sample was PBMCs. These TCRs come from a woman in her thirties or forties in good health and CMV-seronegative. Each CDR3 is given without its conserved first and last residue.

J gene: TRBJ2-5; V gene: TRBV5-4; CDR3 protein: AYVGARGETQY
J gene: TRBJ1-1; V gene: TRBV5-1; CDR3 protein: ASSLDRAGTEAF
J gene: TRBJ2-1; V gene: TRBV30; CDR3 protein: AWNRVDNEQF
J gene: TRBJ2-3; V gene: TRBV11-3; CDR3 protein: ASSFLGGARGRAGDTQY
J gene: TRBJ2-7; V gene: TRBV23-1; CDR3 protein: ASSRAPRGRDAEQY
J gene: TRBJ1-5; V gene: TRBV6-5; CDR3 protein: ASSLQFNQPQH
J gene: TRBJ2-4; V gene: TRBV10-1; CDR3 protein: ASSGKGAEDIQY
J gene: TRBJ2-1; V gene: TRBV6-4; CDR3 protein: ASRKEDRSLEQF
J gene: TRBJ2-2; V gene: TRBV27; CDR3 protein: ASSLAGQGKVGELF
J gene: TRBJ1-1; V gene: TRBV30; CDR3 protein: AWSRQERTEAF
J gene: TRBJ2-1; V gene: TRBV5-1; CDR3 protein: ASSILGASGSNEQF
J gene: TRBJ2-7; V gene: TRBV6-5; CDR3 protein: ASSVGQDYEQY
J gene: TRBJ1-4; V gene: TRBV4-3; CDR3 protein: ASSQDRRVRGEKLF
J gene: TRBJ2-2; V gene: TRBV5-1; CDR3 protein: ASSSGTGTNTGELF
J gene: TRBJ2-1; V gene: TRBV10-3; CDR3 protein: VISGGLAGFGNEQF
J gene: TRBJ2-2; V gene: TRBV7-9; CDR3 protein: SSSLAGGTGELF
J gene: TRBJ2-5; V gene: TRBV9; CDR3 protein: ASSPPPGGGRETQY
J gene: TRBJ2-2; V gene: TRBV11-3; CDR3 protein: ASSLDGGWNTGELF
J gene: TRBJ1-1; V gene: TRBV27; CDR3 protein: ASRYSTANTEAF
J gene: TRBJ2-2; V gene: TRBV11-1; CDR3 protein: ASSLGHDTGELF
J gene: TRBJ1-2; V gene: TRBV27; CDR3 protein: ASSNRMDRGNYGYT
J gene: TRBJ1-2; V gene: TRBV6-6; CDR3 protein: ASSPGGAVGYT
J gene: TRBJ1-2; V gene: TRBV30; CDR3 protein: AWSPGIHGYT
J gene: TRBJ1-2; V gene: TRBV29-1; CDR3 protein: SATSSENYGYT
J gene: TRBJ1-2; V gene: TRBV7-2; CDR3 protein: ASSWQGAGYGYT
J gene: TRBJ1-3; V gene: TRBV19; CDR3 protein: ASSIRQGFSGNTIY
J gene: TRBJ1-2; V gene: TRBV30; CDR3 protein: AWSREGANPYGYT
J gene: TRBJ2-3; V gene: TRBV7-7; CDR3 protein: ASSSQGARTDTQY
J gene: TRBJ1-3; V gene: TRBV9; CDR3 protein: ASSVEGAGTGNTIY
J gene: TRBJ2-3; V gene: TRBV5-1; CDR3 protein: ASSLPASGDTQY
J gene: TRBJ2-1; V gene: TRBV7-6; CDR3 protein: ASSLDGVYNEQF
J gene: TRBJ2-3; V gene: TRBV20-1; CDR3 protein: SARGVDTQY
J gene: TRBJ2-1; V gene: TRBV7-3; CDR3 protein: ASSFTPYNEQF
J gene: TRBJ1-5; V gene: TRBV7-2; CDR3 protein: ASSLVGQPQH
J gene: TRBJ1-2; V gene: TRBV9; CDR3 protein: ASSYRPQGDYGYT
J gene: TRBJ2-5; V gene: TRBV29-1; CDR3 protein: SVETREETQY
J gene: TRBJ1-1; V gene: TRBV7-2; CDR3 protein: ASSLVSTEAF
J gene: TRBJ1-4; V gene: TRBV20-1; CDR3 protein: SASVGEKLF
J gene: TRBJ1-1; V gene: TRBV2; CDR3 protein: ASSVRDRDTEAF
J gene: TRBJ1-6; V gene: TRBV21-1; CDR3 protein: ASILTGSSIAPLH
J gene: TRBJ2-5; V gene: TRBV19; CDR3 protein: ASSILPGQGKETQY
J gene: TRBJ1-5; V gene: TRBV19; CDR3 protein: ASSTTGGSMAQPQH
J gene: TRBJ1-6; V gene: TRBV5-6; CDR3 protein: ASSSPARQGTNSPLH
J gene: TRBJ1-3; V gene: TRBV7-9; CDR3 protein: ASSLALQGPGNTIY
J gene: TRBJ1-2; V gene: TRBV29-1; CDR3 protein: SVGQGQNYGYT
J gene: TRBJ1-1; V gene: TRBV11-3; CDR3 protein: ASSLDGSGHINTEAF
J gene: TRBJ2-5; V gene: TRBV10-3; CDR3 protein: AISESTETQY
J gene: TRBJ2-2; V gene: TRBV30; CDR3 protein: AWSSREDGELF
J gene: TRBJ2-1; V gene: TRBV5-6; CDR3 protein: ASSLFTGRAEQF
J gene: TRBJ2-3; V gene: TRBV19; CDR3 protein: ASSIGGRTDTQY
J gene: TRBJ2-5; V gene: TRBV4-2; CDR3 protein: ASSQERRQETQY
J gene: TRBJ1-1; V gene: TRBV6-5; CDR3 protein: ASSPQGGRSTEAF
J gene: TRBJ2-7; V gene: TRBV6-1; CDR3 protein: ASRAGQGYAYEQY
J gene: TRBJ1-4; V gene: TRBV19; CDR3 protein: ASSTRRGLEKLF
J gene: TRBJ1-3; V gene: TRBV30; CDR3 protein: AWSPGGNTIY